Many counts were recorded for the clone carrying this T cell receptor beta chain. Its antigen is still unknown. This record comes from a study of T cells in Graves' hyperthyroidism and ophthalmopathy. General study findings and limits: It was a median around 6 months before onset that the model predicted ophthalmopathy.

Germline CDR1 and CDR2: SGHRS and YFSETQ. The CDR3 contains 16 residues. V lost 5 bases to trimming and J lost 8 bases; unmatched junction nucleotides: 14. RNA transcripts served as the template for amplifying TCR beta CDR3 regions. Primed by the HTBI set, a first-round RT-PCR was run on the TCR CDR3. TCRdb re-analysed the multiplex PCR reads in MiXCR, keeping a single row per CDR3 protein. Of about 560,000 distinct CDR3 sequences listed, over 15% are singletons. Sequenced: blood. The chain joins TRBV5-1 to TRBJ2-1, with 9 bases that match TRBD1. This TCR was sampled from a woman under 30 with Graves' hyperthyroidism. The CDR3 loop is CASRDPGTGLLDEQFF. CDR3 nucleotides: TGCGCCAGCAGGGATCCGGGGACAGGGCTTCTCGATGAGCAGTTCTTC.